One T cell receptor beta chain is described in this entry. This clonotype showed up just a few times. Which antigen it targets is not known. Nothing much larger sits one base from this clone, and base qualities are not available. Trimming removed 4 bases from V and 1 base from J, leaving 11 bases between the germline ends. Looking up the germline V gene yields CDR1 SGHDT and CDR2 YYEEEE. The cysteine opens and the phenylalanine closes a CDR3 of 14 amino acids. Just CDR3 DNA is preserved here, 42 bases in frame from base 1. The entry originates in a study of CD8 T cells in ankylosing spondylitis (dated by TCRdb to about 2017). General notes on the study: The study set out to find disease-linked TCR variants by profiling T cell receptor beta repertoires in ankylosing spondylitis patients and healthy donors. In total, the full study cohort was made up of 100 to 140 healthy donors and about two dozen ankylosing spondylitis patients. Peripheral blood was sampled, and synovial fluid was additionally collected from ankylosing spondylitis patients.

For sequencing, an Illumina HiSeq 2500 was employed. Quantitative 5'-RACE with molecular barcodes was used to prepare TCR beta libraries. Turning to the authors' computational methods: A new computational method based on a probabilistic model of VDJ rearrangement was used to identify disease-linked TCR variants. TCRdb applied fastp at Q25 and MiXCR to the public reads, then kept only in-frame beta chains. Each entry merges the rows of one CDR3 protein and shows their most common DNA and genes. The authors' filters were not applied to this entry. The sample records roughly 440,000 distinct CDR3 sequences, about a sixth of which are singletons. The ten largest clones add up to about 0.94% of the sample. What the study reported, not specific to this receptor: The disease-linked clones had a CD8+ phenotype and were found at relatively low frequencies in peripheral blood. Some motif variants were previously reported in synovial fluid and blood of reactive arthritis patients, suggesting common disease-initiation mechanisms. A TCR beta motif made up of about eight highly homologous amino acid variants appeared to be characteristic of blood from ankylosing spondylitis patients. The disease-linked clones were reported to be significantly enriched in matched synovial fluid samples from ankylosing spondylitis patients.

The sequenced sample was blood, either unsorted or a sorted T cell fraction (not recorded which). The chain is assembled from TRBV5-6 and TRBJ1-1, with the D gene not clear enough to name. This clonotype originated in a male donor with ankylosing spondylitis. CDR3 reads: CASSRRLTNTEAFF. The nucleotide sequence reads TGTGCCAGCAGCCGCCGCCTAACGAACACTGAAGCTTTCTTT.